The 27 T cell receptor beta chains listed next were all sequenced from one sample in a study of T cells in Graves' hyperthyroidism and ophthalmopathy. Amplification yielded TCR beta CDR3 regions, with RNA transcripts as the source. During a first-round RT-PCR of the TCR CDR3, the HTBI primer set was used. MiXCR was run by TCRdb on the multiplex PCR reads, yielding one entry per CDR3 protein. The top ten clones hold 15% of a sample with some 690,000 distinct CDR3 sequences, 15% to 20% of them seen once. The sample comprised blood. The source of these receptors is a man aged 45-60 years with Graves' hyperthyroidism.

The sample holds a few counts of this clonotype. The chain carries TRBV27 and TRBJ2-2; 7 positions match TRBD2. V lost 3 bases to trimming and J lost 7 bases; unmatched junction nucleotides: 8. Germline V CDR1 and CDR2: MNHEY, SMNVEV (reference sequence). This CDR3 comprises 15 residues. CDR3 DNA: TGTGCCAGCAGTTTTACCAGCGGGACGAACGGGGAGCTGTTTTTT. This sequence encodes CASSFTSGTNGELFF.

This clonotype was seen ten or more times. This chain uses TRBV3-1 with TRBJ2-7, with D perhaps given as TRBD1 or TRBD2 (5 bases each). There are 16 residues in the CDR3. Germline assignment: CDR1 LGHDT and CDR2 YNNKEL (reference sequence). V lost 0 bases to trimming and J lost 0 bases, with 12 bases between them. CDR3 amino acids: CASSQDLGPSSYEQYF. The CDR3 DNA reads TGTGCCAGCAGCCAAGACCTGGGACCCAGCTCCTACGAGCAGTACTTC.

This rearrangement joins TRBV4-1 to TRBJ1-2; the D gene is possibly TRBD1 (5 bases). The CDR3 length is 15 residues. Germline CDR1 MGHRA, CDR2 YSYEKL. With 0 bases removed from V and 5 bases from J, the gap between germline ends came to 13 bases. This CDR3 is CASSQEGQWGYGYTF. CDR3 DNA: TGCGCCAGCAGCCAAGAAGGGCAATGGGGGTATGGCTACACCTTC.

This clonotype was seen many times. CDR3 DNA sequence: TGTGCCAGCAGTTCCGGGGGACTAGTGCTCTCCTACGAGCAGTACTTC. Protein: CASSSGGLVLSYEQYF. The J gene is TRBJ2-7, the V gene TRBV28, with TRBD2 matching over 8 bases. Unmatched junction bases numbered 8, after V lost 4 bases and J lost 0 bases. Germline V gene lookup returns CDR1 MDHEN and CDR2 SYDVKM. The CDR3 consists of 16 residues.

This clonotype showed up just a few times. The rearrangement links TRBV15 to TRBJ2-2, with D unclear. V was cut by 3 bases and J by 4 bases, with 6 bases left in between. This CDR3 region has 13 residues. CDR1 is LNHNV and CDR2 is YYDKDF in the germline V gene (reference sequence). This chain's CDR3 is CATSSRFTGELFF. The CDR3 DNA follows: TGTGCCACCAGCAGCCGCTTCACCGGGGAGCTGTTTTTT. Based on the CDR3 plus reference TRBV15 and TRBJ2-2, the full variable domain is DAMVIQNPRYQVTQFGKPVTLSCSQTLNHNVMYWYQQKSSQAPKLLFHYYDKDFNNEADTPDNFQSRRPNTSFCFLDIRSPGLGDTAMYLCATSSRFTGELFFGEGSRLTVL.

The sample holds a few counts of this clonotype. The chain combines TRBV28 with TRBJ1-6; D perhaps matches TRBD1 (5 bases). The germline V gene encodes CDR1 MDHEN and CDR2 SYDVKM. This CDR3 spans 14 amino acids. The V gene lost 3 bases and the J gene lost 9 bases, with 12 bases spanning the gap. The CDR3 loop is CASSFSGGGSPLHF. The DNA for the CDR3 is TGTGCCAGCAGTTTTAGCGGCGGGGGTTCACCCCTCCACTTT. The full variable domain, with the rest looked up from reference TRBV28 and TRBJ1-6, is DVKVTQSSRYLVKRTGEKVFLECVQDMDHENMFWYRQDPGLGLRLIYFSYDVKMKEKGDIPEGYSVSREKKERFSLILESASTNQTSMYLCASSFSGGGSPLHFGNGTRLTVT.

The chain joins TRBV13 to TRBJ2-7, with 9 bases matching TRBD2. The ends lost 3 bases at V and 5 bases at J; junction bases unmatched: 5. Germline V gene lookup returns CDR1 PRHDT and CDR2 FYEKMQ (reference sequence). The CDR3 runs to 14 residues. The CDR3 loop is CASSFSGRPNEQYF. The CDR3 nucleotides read TGTGCCAGCAGCTTTAGCGGGAGACCAAACGAGCAGTACTTC.

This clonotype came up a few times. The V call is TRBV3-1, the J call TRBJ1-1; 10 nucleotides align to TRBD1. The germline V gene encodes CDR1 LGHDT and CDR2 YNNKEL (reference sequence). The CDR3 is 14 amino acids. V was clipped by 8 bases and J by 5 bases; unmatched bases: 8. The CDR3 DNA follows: TGTGCCAGCCGGGACAGGGGTATGGTGACTGAAGCTTTCTTT. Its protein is CASRDRGMVTEAFF.

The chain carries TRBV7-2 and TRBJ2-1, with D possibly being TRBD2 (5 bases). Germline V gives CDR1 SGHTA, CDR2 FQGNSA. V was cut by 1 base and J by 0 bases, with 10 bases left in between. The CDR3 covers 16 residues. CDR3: CASSLVRRASYNEQFF. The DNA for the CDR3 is TGTGCCAGCAGCTTAGTTAGGCGGGCCTCCTACAATGAGCAGTTCTTC.

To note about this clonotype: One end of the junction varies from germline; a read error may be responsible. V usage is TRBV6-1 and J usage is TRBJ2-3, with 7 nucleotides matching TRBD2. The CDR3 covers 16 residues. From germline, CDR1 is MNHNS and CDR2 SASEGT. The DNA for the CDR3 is TGTGCCTGCAGGGAGGCTAGCGGCAGGGAAACAGATACGCAGTATTTT. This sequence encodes CACREASGRETDTQYF.

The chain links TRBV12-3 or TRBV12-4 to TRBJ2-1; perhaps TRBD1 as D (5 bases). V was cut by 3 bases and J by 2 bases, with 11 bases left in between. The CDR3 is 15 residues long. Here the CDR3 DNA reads TGTGCCAGCAGTTTGGTCAGGGCACCCTACAATGAGCAGTTCTTC. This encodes CASSLVRAPYNEQFF.

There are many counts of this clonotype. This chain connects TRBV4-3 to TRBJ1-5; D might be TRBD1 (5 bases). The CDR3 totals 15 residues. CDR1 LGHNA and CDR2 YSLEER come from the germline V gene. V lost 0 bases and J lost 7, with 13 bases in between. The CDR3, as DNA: TGCGCCAGCAGCCAAGATGGGGGAGGGTGGCAGCCCCAGCATTTT. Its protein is CASSQDGGGWQPQHF.

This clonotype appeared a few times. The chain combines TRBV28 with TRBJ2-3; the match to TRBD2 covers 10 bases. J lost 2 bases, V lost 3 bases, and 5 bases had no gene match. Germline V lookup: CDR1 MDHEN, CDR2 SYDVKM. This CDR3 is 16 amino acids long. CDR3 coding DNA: TGTGCCAGCAGTTTTTCACTAGCGGGAAACACAGATACGCAGTATTTT. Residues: CASSFSLAGNTDTQYF.

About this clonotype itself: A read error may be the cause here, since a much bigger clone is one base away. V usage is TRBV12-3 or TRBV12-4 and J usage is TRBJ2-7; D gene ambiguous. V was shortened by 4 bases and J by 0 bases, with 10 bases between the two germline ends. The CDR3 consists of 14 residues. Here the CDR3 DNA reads TGTGCCAGCAGTTCCTCTCTAAGCTCCTACGAGCAGTACTTC. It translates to CASSSSLSSYEQYF.

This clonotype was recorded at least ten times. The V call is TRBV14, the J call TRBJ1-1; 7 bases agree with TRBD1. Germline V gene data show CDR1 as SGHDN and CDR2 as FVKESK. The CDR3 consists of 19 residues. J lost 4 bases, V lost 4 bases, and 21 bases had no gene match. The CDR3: CASSPSPKMTGIETTEAFF. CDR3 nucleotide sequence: TGTGCCAGCAGCCCCAGCCCTAAAATGACAGGGATCGAGACCACTGAAGCTTTCTTT.

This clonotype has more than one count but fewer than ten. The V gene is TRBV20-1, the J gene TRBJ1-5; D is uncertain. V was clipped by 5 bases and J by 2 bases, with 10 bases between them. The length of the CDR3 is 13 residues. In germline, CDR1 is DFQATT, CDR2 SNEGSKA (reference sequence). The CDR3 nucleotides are TGCAGTGCTCAACCGGGAGGCAATCAGCCCCAGCATTTT. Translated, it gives CSAQPGGNQPQHF.

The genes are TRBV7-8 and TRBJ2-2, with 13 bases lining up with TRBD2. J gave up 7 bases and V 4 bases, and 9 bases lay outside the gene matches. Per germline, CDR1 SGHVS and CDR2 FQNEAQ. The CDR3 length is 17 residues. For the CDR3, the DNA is TGTGCCAGCAGCTCACTAGCGGGAGGGCCGTGGGGCGGGGAGCTGTTTTTT. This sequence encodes CASSSLAGGPWGGELFF.

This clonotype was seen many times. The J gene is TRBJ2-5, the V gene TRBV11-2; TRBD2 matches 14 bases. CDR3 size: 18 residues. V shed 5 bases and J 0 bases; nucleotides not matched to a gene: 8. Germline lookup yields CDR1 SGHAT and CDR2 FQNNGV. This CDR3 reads CASSPGTSGGRYQETQYF. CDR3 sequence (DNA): TGTGCCAGCAGCCCTGGGACTAGCGGGGGCCGATACCAAGAGACCCAGTACTTC.

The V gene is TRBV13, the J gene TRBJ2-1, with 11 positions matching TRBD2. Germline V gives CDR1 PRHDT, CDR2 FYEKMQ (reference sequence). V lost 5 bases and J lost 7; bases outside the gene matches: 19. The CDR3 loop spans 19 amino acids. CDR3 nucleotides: TGTGCCAGCAGCCCAGACCCGGGACTAGCGGCCTTGTGGACAAATGAGCAGTTCTTC. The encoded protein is CASSPDPGLAALWTNEQFF.

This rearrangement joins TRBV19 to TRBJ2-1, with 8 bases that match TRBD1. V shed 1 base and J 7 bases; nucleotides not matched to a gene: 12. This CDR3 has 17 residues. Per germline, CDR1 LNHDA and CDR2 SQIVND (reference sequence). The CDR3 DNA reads TGTGCCAGTAGTATAGGGGTTGGGACAGGTTCTACGAATGAGCAGTTCTTC. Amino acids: CASSIGVGTGSTNEQFF. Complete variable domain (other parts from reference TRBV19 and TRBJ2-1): DGGITQSPKYLFRKEGQNVTLSCEQNLNHDAMYWYRQDPGQGLRLIYYSQIVNDFQKGDIAEGYSVSREKKESFPLTVTSAQKNPTAFYLCASSIGVGTGSTNEQFFGPGTRLTVL.

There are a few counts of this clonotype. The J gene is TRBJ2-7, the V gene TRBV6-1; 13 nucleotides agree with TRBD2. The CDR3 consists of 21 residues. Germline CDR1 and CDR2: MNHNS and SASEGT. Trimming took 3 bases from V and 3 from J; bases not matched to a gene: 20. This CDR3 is CASSEGEFRTSGSAAFYEQYF. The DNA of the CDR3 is TGTGCCAGCAGTGAGGGGGAATTTCGGACTAGCGGGAGTGCGGCTTTCTACGAGCAGTACTTC.

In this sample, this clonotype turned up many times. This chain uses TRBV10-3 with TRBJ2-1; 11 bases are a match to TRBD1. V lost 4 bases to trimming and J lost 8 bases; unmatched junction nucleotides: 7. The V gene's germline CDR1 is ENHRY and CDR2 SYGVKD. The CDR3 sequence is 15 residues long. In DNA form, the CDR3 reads TGTGCCATCAGTGTAGGGACAGGGGGGCTCGATGAGCAGTTCTTC. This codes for CAISVGTGGLDEQFF.

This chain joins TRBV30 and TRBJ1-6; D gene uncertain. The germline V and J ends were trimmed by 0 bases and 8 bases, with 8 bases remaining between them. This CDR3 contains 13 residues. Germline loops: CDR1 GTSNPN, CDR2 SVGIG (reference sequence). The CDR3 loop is CAWSVILDSPLHF. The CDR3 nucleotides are TGTGCCTGGAGTGTTATATTAGATTCACCCCTCCACTTT.

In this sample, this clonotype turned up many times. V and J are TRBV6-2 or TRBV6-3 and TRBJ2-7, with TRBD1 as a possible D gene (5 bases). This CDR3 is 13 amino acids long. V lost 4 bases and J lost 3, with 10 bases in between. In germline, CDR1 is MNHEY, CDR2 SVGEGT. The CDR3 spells CASSFAGYYEQYF. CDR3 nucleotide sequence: TGTGCCAGCAGTTTCGCAGGGTACTACGAGCAGTACTTC.

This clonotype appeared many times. The CDR3 spells CASSPFGTSGRMHEQYF. In DNA, the CDR3 is TGTGCCAGCAGTCCTTTCGGGACTAGCGGGAGGATGCACGAGCAGTACTTC. This rearrangement joins TRBV27 to TRBJ2-7; 15 bases line up with TRBD2. The V and J ends lost 5 bases and 5 bases, in that order; junction bases with no gene match: 10. The CDR3 runs to 17 residues. Germline CDR1 MNHEY, CDR2 SMNVEV (reference sequence).

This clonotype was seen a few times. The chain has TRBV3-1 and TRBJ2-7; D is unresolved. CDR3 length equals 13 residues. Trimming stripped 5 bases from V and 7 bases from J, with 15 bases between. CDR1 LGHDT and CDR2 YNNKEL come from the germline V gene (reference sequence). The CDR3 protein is CASSTNSIGEQYF. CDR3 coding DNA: TGTGCCAGCAGCACCAATTCGATCGGGGAGCAGTACTTC.

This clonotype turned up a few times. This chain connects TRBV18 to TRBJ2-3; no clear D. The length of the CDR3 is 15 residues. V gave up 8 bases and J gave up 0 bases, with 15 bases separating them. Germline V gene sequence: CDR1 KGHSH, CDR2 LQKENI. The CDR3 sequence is CASQITISSTDTQYF. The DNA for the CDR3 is TGTGCCAGCCAAATCACCATTTCTAGCACAGATACGCAGTATTTT.